The rows below give T cell receptor beta chains drawn from one sample of a study of blood T cell repertoires in COVID-19. The protocol was immunoSEQ multiplex PCR, while the TCRdb copy is restricted to in-frame clones and leaves out a portion. The table records approximately 76,000 clones, roughly 87% of them present only once. The sequencing sample was made of peripheral blood. Receptor source: a man aged 30 to 39 with acute or convalescent COVID-19. The CDR3 runs from the conserved cysteine through the conserved F or W. A D gene is named only where the DNA matches it firmly. Only part of the rows carry a size: once, few, many, or a class if the clone is expanded.

clone size,V gene,J gene,CDR3 length,D gene,CDR3 DNA,CDR3 protein
-,TRBV28,TRBJ2-7,14,-,TGTGCCAGCAGTTTCATGGCAGGGCTCGACGAGCAGTACTTC,CASSFMAGLDEQYF
-,TRBV27,TRBJ2-7,16,TRBD2,TGTGCCAGCAGTTTATCTCTCCGGACTAGTTCCTACGAGCAGTACTTC,CASSLSLRTSSYEQYF
-,TRBV6-5,TRBJ2-7,11,-,TGTGCCAGCACTCAGGGAAACGAGCAGTACTTC,CASTQGNEQYF
-,TRBV6-1,TRBJ2-7,17,TRBD2,TGTGCCAGCAGTGAATTTCAGTTGACTAGCGGGATTGGGGAGCAGTACTTC,CASSEFQLTSGIGEQYF
-,TRBV2,TRBJ2-1,15,TRBD1,TGTGCCAGCAGTTCCGGGACAGACAATCACAATGAGCAGTTCTTC,CASSSGTDNHNEQFF
-,TRBV27,TRBJ2-1,19,TRBD2,TGTGCCAGCAGTCCCCATGGCGGTTGGTCTAGCGGGAAGTACAATGAGCAGTTCTTC,CASSPHGGWSSGKYNEQFF
few,TRBV18,TRBJ1-4,14,TRBD1,TGTGCCAGCTCACCGGGACAGGGGAATGAAAAACTGTTTTTT,CASSPGQGNEKLFF
-,TRBV30,TRBJ1-2,17,-,TGTGCCTGGAGCCCAAGGACCTCAGGGCAGGCCATTCGTGGCTACACCTTC,CAWSPRTSGQAIRGYTF
-,TRBV27,TRBJ2-2,14,TRBD2,TGTGCCAGCAGTTTGGGCGGGGGCACCGGGGAGCTGTTTTTT,CASSLGGGTGELFF
medium-sized,TRBV5-4,TRBJ2-2,15,TRBD2,TGTGCCAGCAGCGGGACTAGCATCAAGGCCGGGGAGCTGTTTTTT,CASSGTSIKAGELFF
-,TRBV14,TRBJ2-1,14,-,TGTGCCAGCAGCCAATTTAGGGGGGGGCCTGAGCAGTTCTTC,CASSQFRGGPEQFF
-,TRBV6-6,TRBJ1-1,13,TRBD1,TGTGCCAGCAGTCGTCAGGGGGACACTGAAGCTTTCTTT,CASSRQGDTEAFF
-,TRBV12-1,TRBJ2-7,14,-,TGTGCCCCGACTCCGCGGGAGAGCGTTTACGAGCAGTACTTC,CAPTPRESVYEQYF
-,TRBV23-1,TRBJ1-3,16,-,TGCGCCAGCTCTTACGGGGGGGGCAGAACTGGAAACACCATATATTTT,CASSYGGGRTGNTIYF
-,TRBV6-5,TRBJ2-2,15,-,TGTGCCAGCAGTTACCTTAGGCAGGCCGGCGGGGAGCTGTTTTTT,CASSYLRQAGGELFF
-,TRBV30,TRBJ1-2,12,TRBD1,TGTGCCTGGGGACAGGGGAACTATGGCTACACCTTC,CAWGQGNYGYTF
-,TRBV7-9,TRBJ1-1,16,-,TGTGCCAGCAGCTTAGGGGAAACAGGGTGGGACACTGAAGCTTTCTTT,CASSLGETGWDTEAFF
once,TRBV6-5,TRBJ1-5,14,-,TGTGCCAGCAGTTATGACAAAACCAATCAGCCCCAGCATTTT,CASSYDKTNQPQHF
-,TRBV21-1,TRBJ1-1,14,-,TGTGCCAGCAGCACGCCGACGGGGAACACTGAAGCTTTCTTT,CASSTPTGNTEAFF
-,TRBV29-1,TRBJ2-2,14,TRBD1,TGCAGCGTTCAACCCCCTGACAGGGCCGGGGAGCTGTTTTTT,CSVQPPDRAGELFF
-,TRBV6-5,TRBJ1-1,14,-,TGTGCCAGCAGTTACCGCGGGGCGGACACTGAAGCTTTCTTT,CASSYRGADTEAFF
-,TRBV2,TRBJ1-5,13,TRBD1,TGTGCCAGCCGCGGACAGGGCACGCAGCCCCAGCATTTT,CASRGQGTQPQHF
-,TRBV19,TRBJ1-1,15,-,TGTGCCAGTAGTTCCAAACAAAGAAGGAACACTGAAGCTTTCTTT,CASSSKQRRNTEAFF
-,TRBV7-8,TRBJ2-1,15,TRBD2,TGTGCCAGCAGCCTCTCTAGCGGGGGGGTCAATGAGCAGTTCTTC,CASSLSSGGVNEQFF
-,TRBV19,TRBJ1-1,16,TRBD1,TGTGCCAGTAGGGACCGGACAGGCACCCTGAACACTGAAGCTTTCTTT,CASRDRTGTLNTEAFF
-,TRBV4-1,TRBJ2-4,16,-,TGCGCCAGCAGCCAAGATCTGGGGGGGCCGAAAAACATTCAGTACTTC,CASSQDLGGPKNIQYF
-,TRBV6-2/TRBV6-3,TRBJ2-5,17,-,TGTGCCAGCAGCGCGCCCCGAGGGACAAGATCCCAAGAGACCCAGTACTTC,CASSAPRGTRSQETQYF
once,TRBV18,TRBJ2-3,15,-,TGTGCCAGCTCACCTACAGGGTCCGGGGAAGATACGCAGTATTTT,CASSPTGSGEDTQYF
-,TRBV28,TRBJ2-7,14,TRBD2,TGTGCCAGCAGTTTAAGCCCTAGCGGCGAAGGGCAGTACTTC,CASSLSPSGEGQYF
-,TRBV5-5,TRBJ1-2,15,TRBD1,TGTGCCAGCAGAGACAGAGGGGGCGGTATAGGTGGCTACACCTTC,CASRDRGGGIGGYTF
-,TRBV3-1/TRBV3-2,TRBJ2-1,12,TRBD2,TGTGCCAGCAGCCAAGTGGGAGGGGTGCAGTTCTTC,CASSQVGGVQFF
-,TRBV2,TRBJ2-2,17,-,TGTGCCAGCAGAACCGAGACTAGGATCCGAAGGACCGGGGAGCTGTTTTTT,CASRTETRIRRTGELFF
-,TRBV21-1,TRBJ2-2,21,-,TGTGCCAGCAGCAAAAATTTGGGAGGCTCAAGGATAAACTGCAACACCGGGGAGCTGTTTTTT,CASSKNLGGSRINCNTGELFF
few,TRBV2,TRBJ2-7,10,-,TGTGCCAGCGGCCAGAACGAGCAGTACTTC,CASGQNEQYF
once,TRBV7-2,TRBJ2-5,14,-,TGTGCCAGCAGCCCATGGGGGGTACAAGAGACCCAGTACTTC,CASSPWGVQETQYF
-,TRBV9,TRBJ2-1,14,-,TGTGCCAGCAGCAATCACTATGGGGCCAATGAGCAGTTCTTC,CASSNHYGANEQFF
-,TRBV28,TRBJ2-3,16,-,TGTGCCAGCAGTTTAAGGGGGGGACATCTCACAGATACGCAGTATTTT,CASSLRGGHLTDTQYF
-,TRBV6-5,TRBJ2-7,13,TRBD1,TGTGCCAGCAGAGGGACAGGGAGGTACGAGCAGTACTTC,CASRGTGRYEQYF
-,TRBV28,TRBJ1-2,18,-,TGTGCCAGCAGCCTAAAATCCCGGGGGGCTACAGCATCTGCCGGCTACACCTTC,CASSLKSRGATASAGYTF
-,TRBV30,TRBJ2-5,12,-,TGTGCCATCAATCTAGGGGGAGAGACCCAGTACTTC,CAINLGGETQYF
-,TRBV5-1,TRBJ2-5,15,-,TGCGCCAGCAGCCCCCGGGACTCTTCCCGAGAGACCCAGTACTTC,CASSPRDSSRETQYF
-,TRBV18,TRBJ2-7,14,-,TGTGCCAGCTCACCGGGACTCAAGACCTACGAGCAGTACTTC,CASSPGLKTYEQYF
-,TRBV9,TRBJ2-1,14,TRBD2,TGTGCCAGCAGCGTCAGCGGGAGTACGAATGAGCAGTTCTTC,CASSVSGSTNEQFF
once,TRBV12-3/TRBV12-4,TRBJ2-1,13,TRBD2,TGTGCCAGCACTATGAGAGCGGGAAATGAGCAGTTCTTC,CASTMRAGNEQFF
-,TRBV7-7,TRBJ2-2,15,-,TGTGCTAGCAGCCAACTGAACGCGAACACCGGGGAGCTGTTTTTT,CASSQLNANTGELFF
-,TRBV6-5,TRBJ2-5,14,TRBD1,TGTGCCAGCAGACCCCGGGGACAGGGAGAGACCCAGTACTTC,CASRPRGQGETQYF
-,TRBV19,TRBJ1-5,16,-,TGTGCCAGTAGTATAGAGGGCAGGGCGAGCAATCAGCCCCAGCATTTT,CASSIEGRASNQPQHF
-,TRBV9,TRBJ2-5,14,TRBD2,TGTGCCAGCGGCCCGACTAGCGGTCAAGAGACCCAGTACTTC,CASGPTSGQETQYF
-,TRBV6-1,TRBJ2-5,12,-,TGTGCCAGCAGTGAAGCCCGAGAGACCCAGTACTTC,CASSEARETQYF